This T cell receptor beta chain was recorded in a study of T cell repertoires in ileal Crohn's disease (dated by TCRdb to between 2017 and 2020). Context from the whole study: Median disease duration was roughly eight years, and roughly 35% of patients were identified as active smokers at the time of surgery. A Rutgeerts score higher than i0 was the definition used for endoscopic postoperative recurrence. The study was conducted in parallel with a multicentre cohort that was designed to identify predictors of early endoscopic recurrence following ileocolonic resection. M6 samples were neoterminal ileum biopsies taken at postoperative colonoscopy. Roughly half of the patients were given postoperative therapy, with 15 to 20 on anti-TNF agents and about a dozen on thiopurines. A total of roughly 170 mucosal samples from approximately 57 patients were sequenced, collected from several sites on the surgical specimen and at postoperative endoscopy. Every patient underwent surgery because of a complication, which was stricturing disease in roughly 60% of cases and penetrating disease in 39%. A prospective multicentre cohort supplied the 50 or so Crohn's disease patients whose TCR repertoires were analysed. Overall results and qualifications from the work: Patients who were active smokers at surgery had a significantly higher proportion of clonal expansions than non-smokers (around 24% vs 18%, p=0.02). More high-frequency clones were carried by sorted CD8 T cells than by CD4 T cells, suggesting that mucosal expansions were mainly CD8. Postoperative endoscopy was performed at varying times within the first year after surgery, with a median delay of roughly seven months. Higher high-frequency clone percentages at surgery were associated with endoscopic recurrence; all patients with clonality above 26.8% (18/57) had recurrence. Mucosal CD4 and CD8 T cells were sorted and sequenced only in a subgroup of patients, the size of which was not stated.

Roughly 0.55 micrograms of biopsy DNA per sample were submitted for commercial TCRB immunosequencing. CDR3 regions were amplified from genomic DNA by Adaptive Biotechnology using a two-step, amplification bias-controlled multiplex PCR. The first PCR used primers for every V and J gene segment; the second PCR added barcodes and Illumina adapters. CDR3 libraries were sequenced using an Illumina instrument. As for the authors' bioinformatics: Vendor-provided pipelines were combined with custom analysis of raw data in R/Bioconductor under R version 3.3.0. Clonality, which ranges from 0 to 1, was calculated as the inverse of the normalised Shannon entropy across all productive clones. High-frequency clones were defined as the share of the repertoire occupied by the top 100 clones, with only clones passing a 95% confidence test being retained. Repertoire diversity was measured with the Simpson index, and overlap between samples was measured with the Morisita-Horn index. TCRdb took over this immuneACCESS table, retaining in-frame rearrangements with V and J assigned. Such tables are incomplete; in checked studies, under half of the missing clones stem from an unresolved V gene, and the remainder is unexplained. The V and J calls and clone size come from that table; D and trimming were worked out from the DNA. The sample data list some 60,000 clones, and 85% to 90% of these were observed just once. The top ten clones comprise around 2.1% of the sample.

Spanning cysteine to phenylalanine, the CDR3 consists of 14 amino acids. Here the CDR3 DNA is all that survives: 42 bases in frame from base 1. Reading the germline V gene gives CDR1 SNHLY and CDR2 FYNNEI. The germline V end is reduced by 7 bases and the J end by 2 bases; junction bases left unmatched: 7. As to this clone: Its antigen is unknown. It has no much larger one-base neighbor in the sample; base qualities were not kept.

Per the publication, the time point label means: neoterminal ileum biopsy at postoperative endoscopy, about 6 months after surgery. Eligible patients were adults with ileal or ileocolonic Crohn's disease who had an indication for ileocolonic resection. Before DNA extraction, whole ileal mucosal biopsies were kept frozen at -80 degrees C. A TRizol-based method was used to extract genomic DNA from the frozen whole biopsies, and the DNA was quantified with a NanoDrop 2000 spectrophotometer. The receptor chain draws on TRBV2 and TRBJ1-1; TRBD1 aligns with 7 central bases. This TCR derives from an adult with Crohn's disease. The sequencing input was ileal tissue. The CDR3 here reads CASTTGTVNTEAFF. The DNA sequence reads TGTGCCAGCACTACCGGGACAGTAAACACTGAAGCTTTCTTT. Here the CDR3 is joined to the reference TRBV2 and TRBJ1-1 genes, and the full variable domain is: EPEVTQTPSHQVTQMGQEVILRCVPISNHLYFYWYRQILGQKVEFLVSFYNNEISEKSEIFDDQFSVERPDGSNFTLKIRSTKLEDSAMYFCASTTGTVNTEAFFGQGTRLTVV.